These 15 T cell receptor beta chains were all obtained from the same sample, sequenced in a study of shared clonotypes between healthy human individuals. Repertoires were generated with immunoSEQ multiplex PCR, while TCRdb's copy carries only in-frame clones and drops some. This table holds over a million clones, 78% found once. The material sequenced was memory CD4+ T cells from PBMCs. Subset: CD45RA-negative fraction. These receptors were collected from a young man in good health. Some clones in this sample may be carry-over from other donors' samples.

CDR3: CASSLDGRGRSTNEKLFF. CDR3 DNA sequence: TGTGCCAGCAGCTTAGACGGGAGGGGGAGATCAACTAATGAAAAACTGTTTTTT. The chain carries TRBV7-9 and TRBJ1-4, with D possibly being TRBD1 (6 bases). V gave up 1 base and J gave up 0 bases, with 15 bases separating them. CDR3 size: 18 residues. CDR1 SEHNR and CDR2 FQNEAQ come from the germline V gene (reference sequence).

The chain has TRBV5-4 and TRBJ2-1; either TRBD1 or TRBD2 may supply D (5 bases each). CDR3 length equals 13 residues. The germline V gene encodes CDR1 SGHNT and CDR2 YYREEE (reference sequence). The V and J ends lost 4 bases and 5 bases respectively, with 10 bases between them. DNA for the CDR3: TGTGCCAGCAGCCCCCGGGACGACAATGAGCAGTTCTTC. This sequence encodes CASSPRDDNEQFF.

V usage is TRBV10-3 and J usage is TRBJ2-7, with 7 bases lining up with TRBD2. Germline loops: CDR1 ENHRY, CDR2 SYGVKD. The CDR3 is made up of 15 amino acids. V shed 7 bases and J 6 bases; nucleotides not matched to a gene: 15. The CDR3 DNA reads as TGTGCCATCATGGGCCGGGGGGACGGCGGGGGCGAGCAGTACTTC. Its translation: CAIMGRGDGGGEQYF.

This rearrangement joins TRBV30 to TRBJ2-1, with 8 bases identical to TRBD2. Germline assignment: CDR1 GTSNPN and CDR2 SVGIG (reference sequence). The CDR3 runs 12 residues. The trim removed 5 bases at V and 9 bases at J, leaving 6 bases unmatched. CDR3 protein: CAWAGLAREQFF. In nucleotides, the CDR3 is TGTGCCTGGGCCGGACTAGCCCGTGAGCAGTTCTTC.

The chain has TRBV2 and TRBJ2-2; D call uncertain. The germline V and J ends were trimmed by 7 bases and 6 bases, with 15 bases remaining between them. This CDR3 has 14 residues. Germline assignment: CDR1 SNHLY and CDR2 FYNNEI. DNA for the CDR3: TGTGCCAGCAACCGGCAGGAAAGGGCCGGGGAGCTGTTTTTT. Its protein is CASNRQERAGELFF.

CDR3 DNA sequence: TGCGCCAGCAGCCCCCGGGGCACGCATGAGCAGTTCTTC. Translation gives CASSPRGTHEQFF. The chain employs TRBV5-1 and TRBJ2-1; D may correspond to TRBD1 or TRBD2 (5 bases each). The CDR3 spans 13 residues. From germline, CDR1 is SGHRS and CDR2 YFSETQ. Between the trimmed V and J ends, which lost 4 bases and 8 bases, there was a span of 13 bases.

This chain connects TRBV18 to TRBJ2-2; TRBD2 matches 10 bases. The CDR3 is made up of 16 amino acids. Germline loops: CDR1 KGHSH, CDR2 LQKENI. V shed 2 bases, J shed 1 base, and the junction held 1 base outside the gene matches. This chain's CDR3 is CASSPWTSGNTGELFF. DNA for the CDR3: TGTGCCAGCTCACCATGGACTAGCGGGAACACCGGGGAGCTGTTTTTT.

The rearrangement uses TRBV30 and TRBJ1-2; D is perhaps TRBD1 (6 bases). Germline loops: CDR1 GTSNPN, CDR2 SVGIG (reference sequence). The CDR3 loop spans 12 amino acids. Between the trimmed V and J ends, which lost 8 bases and 8 bases, there was a span of 18 bases. CDR3 sequence reads: CAGETGRAGYTF. In nucleotides, the CDR3 is TGTGCCGGTGAGACAGGCCGGGCCGGCTACACCTTC.

The V and J genes are TRBV10-1 and TRBJ2-7, with 11 bases fitting TRBD1. CDR1 and CDR2 from the germline V gene are WNHNN and SYGVQD (reference sequence). V dropped 3 bases and J dropped 6; count of bases not matched to a gene: 4. There are 14 residues in the CDR3. Here the CDR3 DNA reads TGCGCCAGCAGTGAATCAGGGACAGGGGGCGAGCAGTACTTC. It codes for CASSESGTGGEQYF.

The table lists this clone with a count of one. A far larger clone is off by one base, so a read error is likely. The chain employs TRBV7-8 and TRBJ2-2; weak D call: TRBD2 (5 bases). Germline CDR1 and CDR2: SGHVS and FQNEAQ. V was pared by 8 bases and J by 6 bases, with 7 bases between. The CDR3 totals 11 residues. The CDR3 loop is CASSGAGELFF. CDR3 nucleotide sequence: TGTGCCAGCTCCGGGGCCGGGGAGCTGTTTTTT.

The chain employs TRBV30 and TRBJ1-1; D not certain. The CDR3 extends over 13 amino acids. From germline, CDR1 is GTSNPN and CDR2 SVGIG (reference sequence). The V end lost 1 base, the J end lost 2 bases, and 8 bases lay between the germline ends. The CDR3 spells CAWSAGFNTEAFF. The CDR3 nucleotides read TGTGCCTGGAGTGCGGGGTTTAACACTGAAGCTTTCTTT.

V is TRBV7-3 and J is TRBJ1-2; 11 bases are a match to TRBD1. There are 16 residues in the CDR3. Per germline, CDR1 SGHTA and CDR2 FQGTGA. V lost 8 bases, J lost 3 bases, and 11 bases stayed unmatched. The DNA for the CDR3 is TGTGCCAGCGGGACTATGCCGGGACAGGGGGACTATGGCTACACCTTC. Its translation: CASGTMPGQGDYGYTF.

The J gene is TRBJ2-1, the V gene TRBV28; TRBD2 aligns across 9 bases. Germline loops: CDR1 MDHEN, CDR2 SYDVKM. After removal of 7 bases from V and 6 bases from J, the junction contained 7 bases not matched to a gene. The length of the CDR3 is 14 residues. CDR3 nucleotides: TGTGCCAGCATAGAAGCGGGAGGTACCAATGAGCAGTTCTTC. Encoded protein: CASIEAGGTNEQFF.

This rearrangement joins TRBV7-9 to TRBJ2-7; 7 bases fit TRBD1. The CDR3 is made up of 14 amino acids. The V and J ends lost 5 bases and 2 bases, in that order; junction bases with no gene match: 6. Germline V lookup: CDR1 SEHNR, CDR2 FQNEAQ (reference sequence). This CDR3 is CASSPSGQTYEQYF. The CDR3 nucleotides are TGTGCCAGCAGCCCCTCGGGACAGACCTACGAGCAGTACTTC.

The chain joins TRBV29-1 to TRBJ2-3; TRBD2 matches at 9 bases. V was pared by 6 bases and J by 2 bases, with 12 bases of the junction left unmatched. Germline V gene sequence: CDR1 SQVTM, CDR2 ANQGSEA. This CDR3 spans 16 amino acids. CDR3 bases: TGCAGCGTCCGTAACGGACTAGCGCTCGCCACAGATACGCAGTATTTT. Its translation is CSVRNGLALATDTQYF.